This T cell receptor beta chain stems from a study of CD8 T cell repertoires and HIV-1 epitope variants. Study at large: Twenty-five autologous and known Gag and Nef epitope variant peptides each stimulated T cells separately.

Germline loops: CDR1 MDHEN, CDR2 SYDVKM. Trimming cost V 6 bases and J 8 bases; bases outside gene matches: 14. The CDR3 runs to 15 residues. This clone was detected ten times or more. Here immunoSEQ multiplex PCR was the method, and the copy in TCRdb shows in-frame clones only, minus some. The sample comprises some 100,000 clones, around 67% of which are singletons, and 20% to 30% rests with the top ten. This receptor was taken from a male donor with HIV. The gene calls are TRBV28 and TRBJ2-3; 7 bases fit TRBD1. Sequenced material: uncultured baseline CD8+ T cells from peripheral blood mononuclear cells (PBMCs). CDR3 in amino acids: CASSNRDSRFGTQYF. CDR3 in DNA: TGTGCCAGCAGCAACCGGGACAGTCGCTTTGGTACGCAGTATTTT.